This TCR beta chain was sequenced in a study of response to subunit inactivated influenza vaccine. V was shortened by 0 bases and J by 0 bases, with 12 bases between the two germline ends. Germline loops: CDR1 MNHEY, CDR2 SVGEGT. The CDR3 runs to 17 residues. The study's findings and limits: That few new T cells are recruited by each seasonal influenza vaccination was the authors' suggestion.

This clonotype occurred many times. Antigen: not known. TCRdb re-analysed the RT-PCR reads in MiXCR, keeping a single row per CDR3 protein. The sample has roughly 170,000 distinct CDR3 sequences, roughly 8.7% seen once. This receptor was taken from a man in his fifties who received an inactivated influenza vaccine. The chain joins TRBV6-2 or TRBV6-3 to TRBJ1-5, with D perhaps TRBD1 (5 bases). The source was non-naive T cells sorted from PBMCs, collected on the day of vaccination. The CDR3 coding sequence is TGTGCCAGCAGTTACTCACGGGGGTACACTAGCAATCAGCCCCAGCATTTT. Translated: CASSYSRGYTSNQPQHF.